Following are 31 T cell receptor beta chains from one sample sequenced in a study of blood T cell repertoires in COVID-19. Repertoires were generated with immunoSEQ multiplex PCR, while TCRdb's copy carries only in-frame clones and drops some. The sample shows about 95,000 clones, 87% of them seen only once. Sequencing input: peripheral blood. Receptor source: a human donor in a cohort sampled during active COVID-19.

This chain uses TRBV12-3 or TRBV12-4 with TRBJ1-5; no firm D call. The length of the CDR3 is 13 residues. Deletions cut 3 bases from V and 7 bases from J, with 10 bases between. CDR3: CASSLDFGQPQHF. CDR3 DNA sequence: TGTGCCAGCAGTTTGGACTTTGGGCAGCCCCAGCATTTT.

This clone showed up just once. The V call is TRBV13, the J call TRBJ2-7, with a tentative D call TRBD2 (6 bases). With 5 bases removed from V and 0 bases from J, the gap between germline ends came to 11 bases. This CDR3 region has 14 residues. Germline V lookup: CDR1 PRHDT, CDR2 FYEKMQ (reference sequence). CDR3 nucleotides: TGTGCCAGCAGCGAAGGGACTGGCTCCTACGAGCAGTACTTC. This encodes CASSEGTGSYEQYF.

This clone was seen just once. Here the CDR3 reads CAWSIPGTGYYYTF. The CDR3 coding sequence is TGTGCCTGGAGTATACCCGGGACAGGGTATTACTACACCTTC. The chain recombines TRBV30 with TRBJ1-2; 9 bases are a match to TRBD1. Germline assignment: CDR1 GTSNPN and CDR2 SVGIG (reference sequence). CDR3 length: 14 residues. After removal of 2 bases from V and 10 bases from J, the junction contained 11 bases not matched to a gene. The whole variable domain, filled in from reference TRBV30 and TRBJ1-2, reads SQTIHQWPATLVQPVGSPLSLECTVEGTSNPNLYWYRQAAGRGLQLLFYSVGIGQISSEVPQNLSASRPQDRQFILSSKKLLLSDSGFYLCAWSIPGTGYYYTFGSGTRLTVV.

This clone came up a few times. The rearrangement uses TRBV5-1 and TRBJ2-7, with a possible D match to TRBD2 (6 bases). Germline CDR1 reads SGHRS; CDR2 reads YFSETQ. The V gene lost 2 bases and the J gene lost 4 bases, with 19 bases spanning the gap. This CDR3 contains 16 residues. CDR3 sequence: CASSLISGTLGYEQYF. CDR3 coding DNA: TGCGCCAGCAGCTTAATTTCCGGGACTTTAGGGTACGAGCAGTACTTC.

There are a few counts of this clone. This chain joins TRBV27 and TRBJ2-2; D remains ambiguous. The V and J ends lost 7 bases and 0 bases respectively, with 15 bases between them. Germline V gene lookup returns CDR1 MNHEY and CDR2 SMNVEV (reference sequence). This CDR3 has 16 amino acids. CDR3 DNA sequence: TGTGCCAGCAAATTAGGCACAGACGCGAACACCGGGGAGCTGTTTTTT. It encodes CASKLGTDANTGELFF.

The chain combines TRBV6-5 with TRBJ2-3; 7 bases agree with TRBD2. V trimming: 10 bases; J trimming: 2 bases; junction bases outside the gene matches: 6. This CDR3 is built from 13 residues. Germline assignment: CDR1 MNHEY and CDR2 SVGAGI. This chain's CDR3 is CATLSGNTDTQYF. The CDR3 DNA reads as TGTGCCACCCTAAGCGGGAACACAGATACGCAGTATTTT.

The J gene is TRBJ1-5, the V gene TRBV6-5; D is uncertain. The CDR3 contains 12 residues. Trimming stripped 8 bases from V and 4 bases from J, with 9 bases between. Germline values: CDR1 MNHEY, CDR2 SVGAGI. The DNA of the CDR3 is TGTGCCAGCCGGGATCCAAATCAGCCCCAGCATTTT. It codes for CASRDPNQPQHF.

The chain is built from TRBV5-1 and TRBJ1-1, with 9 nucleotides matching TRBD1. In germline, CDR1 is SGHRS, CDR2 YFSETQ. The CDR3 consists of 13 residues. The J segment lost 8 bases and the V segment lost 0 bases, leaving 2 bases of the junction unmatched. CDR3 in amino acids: CASSLGTGGEAFF. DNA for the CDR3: TGCGCCAGCAGCTTGGGTACAGGGGGCGAAGCTTTCTTT. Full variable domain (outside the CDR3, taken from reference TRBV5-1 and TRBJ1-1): KAGVTQTPRYLIKTRGQQVTLSCSPISGHRSVSWYQQTPGQGLQFLFEYFSETQRNKGNFPGRFSGRQFSNSRSEMNVSTLELGDSALYLCASSLGTGGEAFFGQGTRLTVV.

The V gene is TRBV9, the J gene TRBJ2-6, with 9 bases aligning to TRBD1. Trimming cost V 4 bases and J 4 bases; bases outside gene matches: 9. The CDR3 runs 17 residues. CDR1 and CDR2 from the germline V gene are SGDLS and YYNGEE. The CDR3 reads CASSPNRGRGGANVLTF. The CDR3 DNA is TGTGCCAGCAGCCCGAACAGGGGGCGAGGAGGGGCCAACGTCCTGACTTTC. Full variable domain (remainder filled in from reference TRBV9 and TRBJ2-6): DSGVTQTPKHLITATGQRVTLRCSPRSGDLSVYWYQQSLDQGLQFLIQYYNGEERAKGNILERFSAQQFPDLHSELNLSSLELGDSALYFCASSPNRGRGGANVLTFGAGSRLTVL.

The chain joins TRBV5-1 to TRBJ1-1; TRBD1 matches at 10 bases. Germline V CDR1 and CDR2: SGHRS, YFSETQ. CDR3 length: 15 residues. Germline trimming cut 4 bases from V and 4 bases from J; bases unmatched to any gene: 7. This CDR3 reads CASSARQGAGTEAFF. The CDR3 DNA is TGCGCCAGCAGCGCCCGACAGGGGGCCGGCACTGAAGCTTTCTTT.

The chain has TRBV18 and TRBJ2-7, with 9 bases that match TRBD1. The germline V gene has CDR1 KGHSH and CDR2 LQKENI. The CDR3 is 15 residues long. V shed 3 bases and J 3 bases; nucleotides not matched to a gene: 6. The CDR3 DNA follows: TGTGCCAGCTCACCCGCCGGGACAGGGAGCTACGAGCAGTACTTC. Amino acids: CASSPAGTGSYEQYF.

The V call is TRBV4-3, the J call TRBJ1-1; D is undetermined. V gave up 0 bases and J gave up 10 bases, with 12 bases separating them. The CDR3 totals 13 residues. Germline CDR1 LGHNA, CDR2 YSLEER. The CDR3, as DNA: TGCGCCAGCAGCCAAGAAGGAGGGAGGAGAGCTTTCTTT. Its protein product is CASSQEGGRRAFF.

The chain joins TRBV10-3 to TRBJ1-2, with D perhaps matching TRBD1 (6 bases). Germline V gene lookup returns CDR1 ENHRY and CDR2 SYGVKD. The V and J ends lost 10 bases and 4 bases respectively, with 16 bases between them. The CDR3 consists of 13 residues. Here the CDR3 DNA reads TGTGCCACCAGGGGCAGGAAAAGCTATGGCTACACCTTC. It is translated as CATRGRKSYGYTF.

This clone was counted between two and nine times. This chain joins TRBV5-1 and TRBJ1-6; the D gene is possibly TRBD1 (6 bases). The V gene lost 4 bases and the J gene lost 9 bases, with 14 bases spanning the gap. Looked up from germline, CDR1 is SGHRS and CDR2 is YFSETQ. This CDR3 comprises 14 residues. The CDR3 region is CASSPGTYSSPLHF. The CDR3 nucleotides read TGCGCCAGCAGCCCGGGGACATATTCTTCACCCCTCCACTTT.

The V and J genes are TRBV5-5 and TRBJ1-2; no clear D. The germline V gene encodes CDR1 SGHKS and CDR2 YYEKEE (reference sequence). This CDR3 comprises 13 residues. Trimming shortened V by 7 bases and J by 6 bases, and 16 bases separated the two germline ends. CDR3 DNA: TGTGCCAGCTCCCTCGGCGGGTACGATGGCTACACCTTC. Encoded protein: CASSLGGYDGYTF.

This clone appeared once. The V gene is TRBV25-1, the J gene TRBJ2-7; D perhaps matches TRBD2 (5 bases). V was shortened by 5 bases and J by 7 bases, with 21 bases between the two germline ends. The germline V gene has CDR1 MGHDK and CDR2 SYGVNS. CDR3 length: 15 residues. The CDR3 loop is CASSTQGPSRREQYF. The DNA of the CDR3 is TGTGCCAGCAGTACCCAAGGACCTAGCCGGCGGGAGCAGTACTTC.

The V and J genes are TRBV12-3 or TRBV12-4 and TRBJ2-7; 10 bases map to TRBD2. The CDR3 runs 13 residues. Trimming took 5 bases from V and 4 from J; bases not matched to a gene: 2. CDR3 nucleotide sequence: TGTGCCAGCAGTACGGGACTAGCGTACGAGCAGTACTTC. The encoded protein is CASSTGLAYEQYF.

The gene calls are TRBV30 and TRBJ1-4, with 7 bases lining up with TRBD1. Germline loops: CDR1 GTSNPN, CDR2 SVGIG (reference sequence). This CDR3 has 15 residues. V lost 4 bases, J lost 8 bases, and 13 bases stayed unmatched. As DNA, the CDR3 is TGTGCCTGGAATCGTGTAGGAGGGGGCCGAGAAAAACTGTTTTTT. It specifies CAWNRVGGGREKLFF.

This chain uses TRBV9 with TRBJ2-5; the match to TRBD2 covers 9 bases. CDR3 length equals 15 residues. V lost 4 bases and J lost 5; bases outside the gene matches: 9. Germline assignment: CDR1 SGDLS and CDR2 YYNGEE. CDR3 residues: CASSRGGGAMETQYF. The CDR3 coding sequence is TGTGCCAGCAGCCGAGGCGGGGGGGCGATGGAGACCCAGTACTTC.

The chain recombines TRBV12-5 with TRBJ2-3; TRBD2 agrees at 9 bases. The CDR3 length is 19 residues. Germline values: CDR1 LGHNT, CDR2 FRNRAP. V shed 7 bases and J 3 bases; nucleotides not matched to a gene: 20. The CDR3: CASASPGAGGHGGTDTQYF. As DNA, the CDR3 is TGTGCTAGTGCCTCCCCTGGGGCGGGGGGGCATGGGGGTACAGATACGCAGTATTTT.

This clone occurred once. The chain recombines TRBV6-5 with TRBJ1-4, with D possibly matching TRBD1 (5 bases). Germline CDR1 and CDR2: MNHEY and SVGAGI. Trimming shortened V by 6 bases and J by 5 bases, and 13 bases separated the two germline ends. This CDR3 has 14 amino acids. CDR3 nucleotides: TGTGCCAGCAGGGAGGGGAATACAAATGAAAAACTGTTTTTT. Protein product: CASREGNTNEKLFF.

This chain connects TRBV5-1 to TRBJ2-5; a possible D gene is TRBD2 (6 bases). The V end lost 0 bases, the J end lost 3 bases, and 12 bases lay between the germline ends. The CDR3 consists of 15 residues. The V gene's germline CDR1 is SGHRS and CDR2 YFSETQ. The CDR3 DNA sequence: TGCGCCAGCAGCTTGGGGGGGAGGTTGGAAGAGACCCAGTACTTC. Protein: CASSLGGRLEETQYF.

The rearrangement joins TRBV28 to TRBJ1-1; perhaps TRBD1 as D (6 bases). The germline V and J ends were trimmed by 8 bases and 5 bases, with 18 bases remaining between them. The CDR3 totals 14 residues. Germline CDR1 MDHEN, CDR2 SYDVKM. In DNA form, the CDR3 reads TGTGCCAGCGTCCTTGGGGGGGGCTTTACTGAAGCTTTCTTT. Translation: CASVLGGGFTEAFF.

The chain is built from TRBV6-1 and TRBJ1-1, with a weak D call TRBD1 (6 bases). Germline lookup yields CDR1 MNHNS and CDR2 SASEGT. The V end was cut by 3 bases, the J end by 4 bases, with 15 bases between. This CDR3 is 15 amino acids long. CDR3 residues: CASSERGGAPTEAFF. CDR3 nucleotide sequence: TGTGCCAGCAGTGAGAGGGGGGGGGCCCCCACTGAAGCTTTCTTT.

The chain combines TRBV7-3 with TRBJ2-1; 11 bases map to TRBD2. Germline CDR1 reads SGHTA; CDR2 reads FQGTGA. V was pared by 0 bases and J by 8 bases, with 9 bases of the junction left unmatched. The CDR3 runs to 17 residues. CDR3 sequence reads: CASSLTGLAGGVYEQFF. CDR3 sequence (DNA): TGTGCCAGCAGCTTAACGGGGCTAGCGGGGGGAGTATATGAGCAGTTCTTC.

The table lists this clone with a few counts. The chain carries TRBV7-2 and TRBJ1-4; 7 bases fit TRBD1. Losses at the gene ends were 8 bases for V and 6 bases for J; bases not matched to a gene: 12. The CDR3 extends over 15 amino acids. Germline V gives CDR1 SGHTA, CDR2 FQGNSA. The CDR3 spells CASSFGRGRDEKLFF. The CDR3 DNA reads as TGTGCCAGCTCCTTCGGGAGGGGGCGAGATGAAAAACTGTTTTTT.

CDR3: CASSVGPGTGSARQETQYF. The CDR3 region has the DNA TGTGCCAGCAGCGTGGGGCCCGGGACAGGGAGCGCACGCCAAGAGACCCAGTACTTC. V is TRBV9 and J is TRBJ2-5; 9 bases align to TRBD1. The CDR3 covers 19 residues. With V trimmed by 2 bases and J by 1 base, 15 bases remained unmatched. The V gene's germline CDR1 is SGDLS and CDR2 YYNGEE.

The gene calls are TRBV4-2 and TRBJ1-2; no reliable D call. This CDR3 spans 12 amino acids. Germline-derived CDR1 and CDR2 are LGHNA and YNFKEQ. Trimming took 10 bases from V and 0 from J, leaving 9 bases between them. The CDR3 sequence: CATTTANYGYTF. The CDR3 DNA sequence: TGTGCCACCACAACAGCTAACTATGGCTACACCTTC.

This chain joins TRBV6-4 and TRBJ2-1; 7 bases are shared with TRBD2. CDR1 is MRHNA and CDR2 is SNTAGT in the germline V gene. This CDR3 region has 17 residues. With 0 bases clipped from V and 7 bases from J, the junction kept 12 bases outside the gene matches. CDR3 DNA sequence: TGTGCCAGCAGTGACTCATGGGACTTAGCGGGCAGGAATGAGCAGTTCTTC. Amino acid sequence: CASSDSWDLAGRNEQFF.

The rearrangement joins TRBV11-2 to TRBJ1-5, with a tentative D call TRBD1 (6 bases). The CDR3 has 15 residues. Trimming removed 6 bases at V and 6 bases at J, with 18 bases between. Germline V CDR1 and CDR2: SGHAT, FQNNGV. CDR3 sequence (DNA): TGTGCCAGCAGGCCCCTGGGGGGGCAGGCTCAGCCCCAGCATTTT. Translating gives CASRPLGGQAQPQHF.

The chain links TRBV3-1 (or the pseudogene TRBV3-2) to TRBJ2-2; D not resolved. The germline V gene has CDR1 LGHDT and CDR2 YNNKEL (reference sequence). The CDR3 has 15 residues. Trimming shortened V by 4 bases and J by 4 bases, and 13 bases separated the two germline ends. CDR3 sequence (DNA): TGTGCCAGCAGCCCCAGCGTGTGGAGCACCGGGGAGCTGTTTTTT. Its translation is CASSPSVWSTGELFF.